Listed below are T cell receptor beta chains from one sample, sequenced in a study of beta chain features in type 1 diabetes. The table came from immunoSEQ multiplex PCR; TCRdb's copy has only in-frame clones and leaves some out. The table includes some 250,000 clones, roughly a tenth detected once. Sample: naive CD4+ T cells from blood. The source is a man between 25 and 39 years old with type 1 diabetes. The CDR3 runs from the conserved cysteine through the conserved F or W. Fields, in order: clone size, V gene, D gene, J gene, CDR3 length, CDR3 protein, CDR3 DNA. The D gene is left open where the match is weak. Clone size is shown for a subset of rows, as once, few, many or a class of expanded clone.

few,TRBV12-5,TRBD2,TRBJ2-5,16,CASGFGSGGFQETQYF,TGTGCTAGTGGGTTCGGTAGCGGGGGGTTCCAAGAGACCCAGTACTTC
few,TRBV15,.,TRBJ2-6,18,CATSREGWGPAGANVLTF,TGTGCCACCAGCAGAGAAGGGTGGGGGCCAGCAGGGGCCAACGTCCTGACTTTC
few,TRBV7-3,.,TRBJ1-2,14,CASSLQTANYGYTF,TGTGCCAGCAGCTTACAGACAGCTAACTATGGCTACACCTTC
few,TRBV30,.,TRBJ2-2,13,CAWRITATGELFF,TGTGCCTGGAGGATAACAGCAACCGGGGAGCTGTTTTTT
.,TRBV5-1,.,TRBJ1-4,14,CASSLGQGGEKLFF,TGCGCCAGCAGCCTGGGACAAGGGGGTGAAAAACTGTTTTTT
.,TRBV12-5,TRBD1,TRBJ2-7,15,CASAGGGTGSYEQYF,TGTGCTAGTGCGGGTGGAGGGACAGGGAGTTACGAGCAGTACTTC
.,TRBV9,.,TRBJ2-5,14,CASSVGQYQETQYF,TGTGCCAGCAGCGTAGGGCAGTACCAAGAGACCCAGTACTTC
.,TRBV7-2,.,TRBJ2-6,15,CASSLMGAGANVLTF,TGTGCCAGCAGCTTAATGGGCGCTGGGGCCAACGTCCTGACTTTC
.,TRBV18,.,TRBJ2-5,14,CASSPRGNGETQYF,TGTGCCAGCTCACCAAGAGGGAACGGAGAGACCCAGTACTTC
.,TRBV5-1,.,TRBJ2-1,15,CASSLSHSSYNEQFF,TGCGCCAGCAGCCTATCCCATAGCTCCTACAATGAGCAGTTCTTC
.,TRBV6-5,.,TRBJ1-3,12,CASSARFGTLYF,TGTGCCAGCAGTGCCCGGTTCGGGACTTTATATTTT
few,TRBV2,.,TRBJ1-1,16,CASSREGSAVNTEAFF,TGTGCCAGCAGTCGGGAGGGGTCGGCCGTGAACACTGAAGCTTTCTTT
.,TRBV10-2,.,TRBJ2-1,10,CASRANEQFF,TGCGCCAGCAGAGCCAATGAGCAGTTCTTC
.,TRBV5-4,TRBD2,TRBJ2-3,12,CATGGSTDTQYF,TGTGCCACCGGGGGGAGCACAGATACGCAGTATTTT
.,TRBV23-1,TRBD1,TRBJ2-7,16,CASSQWDSLKKNEQYF,TGCGCCAGCAGTCAATGGGACAGCCTGAAGAAGAACGAGCAGTACTTC
.,TRBV11-2,TRBD1,TRBJ1-6,13,CASNGQVDSPLHF,TGTGCCAGCAATGGACAGGTCGATTCACCCCTCCACTTT
few,TRBV19,.,TRBJ1-5,14,CASTRELTYQPQHF,TGTGCCAGCACCCGGGAACTAACGTATCAGCCCCAGCATTTT
.,TRBV7-9,.,TRBJ2-3,12,CASSSSTDTQYF,TGTGCCAGCAGCTCAAGCACAGATACGCAGTATTTT
.,TRBV6-1,TRBD1,TRBJ1-2,13,CAVGTARVYGYTF,TGTGCAGTGGGGACAGCCAGAGTCTATGGCTACACCTTC
.,TRBV5-1,.,TRBJ1-2,14,CASSSEAVNYGYTF,TGCGCCAGCAGCTCGGAGGCGGTTAACTATGGCTACACCTTC
few,TRBV19,.,TRBJ1-2,13,CASSIPGEYGYTF,TGTGCCAGTAGTATCCCAGGGGAATATGGCTACACCTTC
.,TRBV5-4,.,TRBJ1-2,12,CASSFPSYGYTF,TGTGCCAGCAGCTTCCCGAGCTATGGCTACACCTTC